The clone carrying this TCR beta chain was found many times. As to time point: persistent/refractory GD, antithyroid drugs over 5 years with positive TRAb. PBMCs were the source of the RNA used for TCR sequencing. Into tubes containing EDTA, roughly 8.3 milliliters of peripheral blood were drawn. The sample originates from a study of regulatory T cells in long-lasting Graves disease. Across the study: Persistence in Graves' disease denoted antithyroid drug use beyond 5 years alongside positive TSH receptor antibodies.

Germline assignment: CDR1 MNHNS and CDR2 SASEGT. V lost 7 bases and J lost 8; bases outside the gene matches: 13. The CDR3 consists of 15 residues. TCR beta libraries were built with iRepertoire HTBI primers and Arm-PCR of CDR3 regions. TCRdb passed the multiplex PCR reads through MiXCR, listing each CDR3 protein once. The data contain approximately 350,000 distinct CDR3 sequences, 20% to 25% of them singletons. This material consisted of peripheral blood mononuclear cells (PBMCs), taken when the disease was refractory, from a patient treated with antithyroid drugs. The clonotype comes from a woman between 35 and 50 years old with Graves disease. The chain is built from TRBV6-1 and TRBJ1-2; TRBD1 aligns across 10 bases. The CDR3 DNA follows: TGTGCCAGCAACCGGCTGGGGACAGGGGAAAGCGGCTACACCTTC. Protein product: CASNRLGTGESGYTF.